These 5 T cell receptor beta chains were sequenced from one sample in a study of metastatic and nonmetastatic thyroid tumors. Through MiXCR, TCRdb re-clonotyped the PCR reads. The sample has approximately 14,000 clones, almost 30% seen once; the top ten hold around 3.6%. Patients were all untreated before their thyroid surgery. The sequencing input was blood. Receptor source: a female donor with papillary thyroid cancer or a benign thyroid nodule (not recorded which). Some clones in this sample may be carry-over from other donors' samples.

Judged by abundance, this clone is medium-sized. The J gene is TRBJ2-7, the V gene TRBV20-1; 9 bases match TRBD2. The junction had 4 bases not matched to a gene; V was cut back by 1 base and J by 3 bases. This CDR3 has 14 amino acids. The germline V gene has CDR1 DFQATT and CDR2 SNEGSKA (reference sequence). For the CDR3, the DNA is TGCAGTGCTAGAGTAGGGACTAGCATCTACGAGCAGTACTTC. It yields the protein CSARVGTSIYEQYF.

The chain combines TRBV6-9 with TRBJ2-7; 7 bases are a match to TRBD2. The germline V gene encodes CDR1 MNHGY and CDR2 SVAAGI. The CDR3 contains 14 residues. Losses at the gene ends were 2 bases for V and 3 bases for J; bases not matched to a gene: 4. In DNA, the CDR3 is TGTGCCAGCAGTTATGGAGGGAGGGGCTACGAGCAGTACTTC. It encodes CASSYGGRGYEQYF.

By its share, this clone is medium-sized. The rearrangement links TRBV5-1 to TRBJ1-6; 10 bases are a match to TRBD1. Trimming at V came to 4 bases and at J to 10 bases, leaving 8 bases not matched to a gene. The germline CDR1 and CDR2 sequences are SGHRS and YFSETQ. The CDR3 has 15 residues. The CDR3 sequence: CASSAGTGDQSPLHF. CDR3 in DNA: TGCGCCAGCAGCGCCGGGACAGGGGATCAGTCACCCCTCCACTTT.

V usage is TRBV5-1 and J usage is TRBJ1-5; D not resolved. The CDR3 is 13 amino acids. The germline V gene has CDR1 SGHRS and CDR2 YFSETQ. V gave up 5 bases and J gave up 4 bases, with 10 bases separating them. Here the CDR3 reads CASREVENQPQHF. The CDR3 region has the DNA TGCGCCAGCAGAGAAGTGGAAAATCAGCCCCAGCATTTT.

V gene TRBV12-3 or TRBV12-4 combines with J gene TRBJ1-5, with D tentatively TRBD1 (5 bases). The CDR3 has 15 residues. Trimming cost V 5 bases and J 1 base, with 12 bases left between them. This CDR3 is CASSRDGGSNQPQHF. The CDR3 nucleotides read TGTGCCAGCAGTCGGGACGGAGGGAGCAATCAGCCCCAGCATTTT.